One T cell receptor beta chain is described in this entry. The sample originates from a study of blood T cell repertoires in COVID-19. As for the study in general: PBMCs, B-cell-depleted T cells, or T cells were the source of the cDNA or gDNA that made up the material.

V was trimmed by 5 bases and J by 5 bases, leaving 9 bases between them. This CDR3 comprises 11 residues. Germline CDR1 reads DFQATT; CDR2 reads SNEGSKA (reference sequence). In Seattle, patients joined the study during active infection and were tracked longitudinally. How the authors handled the data: Reference gene primer amplification gave nucleated cell count estimates. TCRdb keeps only in-frame clones here, not all; method: immunoSEQ multiplex PCR. That table gives V, J and clone size, and the DNA gave D and trimming. The sample lists nearly 250,000 clones, about 82% seen once, with 5.5% to 6% in the top ten.

This chain joins TRBV20-1 and TRBJ2-5, with unresolved D. Sequences were obtained from peripheral blood. The sequence derives from a woman older than 75 with COVID-19, enrolled during active disease. CDR3 coding DNA: TGCAGTGCTCCATACCGGGAGACCCAGTACTTC. Its protein product is CSAPYRETQYF.